Below, one T cell receptor (beta chain) is given with its context. Antigen unknown. The record originates from a study of T cell responses to AZD1222 COVID-19 vaccine. In the study overall: Combined were second doses at about 4 or about 12 weeks. Overall study results and limits: Repertoires were collected only later (after the peak T cell response had occurred). Donors were largely white British and mainly female; clonal diversity was possibly underestimated. Nearly half of spike-specific TCRs reportedly target variant regions that are unmutated in the B.1.351 and B.1.1.7 variants.

Trimming shortened V by 6 bases and J by 4 bases, and 15 bases separated the two germline ends. Germline-derived CDR1 and CDR2 are LNHDA and SQIVND (reference sequence). The CDR3 totals 14 residues. Method: immunoSEQ multiplex PCR; TCRdb's copy keeps in-frame clones and lacks some. Among 150,000 to 200,000 clones listed, 85% to 90% were seen once. The sample in question was peripheral blood, obtained on day 0 of AZD1222 vaccination. V usage is TRBV19 and J usage is TRBJ2-5; a possible D gene is TRBD2 (7 bases). This sequence was found in an adult in good health. The CDR3 reads CASRAGGAGETQYF. The CDR3 DNA sequence: TGTGCCAGTAGGGCTGGGGGGGCCGGAGAGACCCAGTACTTC.